The clone carrying this T cell receptor (beta chain) was seen ten or more times. What it binds is not known. This record comes from a study of CD8 T cells in ankylosing spondylitis. Whole-study results and caveats: Disease-linked clones had a CD8+ phenotype and relatively low frequency in peripheral blood. Earlier literature documents some of the motif variants in reactive arthritis synovial fluid and blood. Matched synovial fluid from ankylosing spondylitis patients was reported to be enriched for disease-linked clones.

The germline CDR1 and CDR2 sequences are SGDLS and YYNGEE. V was shortened by 0 bases and J by 0 bases, with 7 bases between the two germline ends. The CDR3 extends over 15 amino acids. Quantitative 5'-RACE with molecular barcodes was used to make the TCR beta libraries. TCRdb ran MiXCR on the 5' RACE reads and lists one entry per CDR3 protein. The sample has about 25,000 distinct CDR3 sequences, just over 2.5% seen once; the top ten hold approximately 7.6%. This TCR was sampled from a female donor with ankylosing spondylitis or in good health (not recorded which). The chain carries TRBV9 and TRBJ1-3; maybe TRBD1 (5 bases). Source material: blood, either unsorted or a sorted T cell fraction (not recorded which). CDR3 DNA sequence: TGTGCCAGCAGCGTAGGGCAGGGCTCTGGAAACACCATATATTTT. Translation: CASSVGQGSGNTIYF.